This T cell receptor (beta chain) was obtained from a study of identical twins. There are many counts of this clonotype. TCRdb analysed the 5' RACE reads with MiXCR anew, one entry per CDR3 protein. Of around 690,000 distinct CDR3 sequences listed, around 20% are singletons. The sample was also reused in another study, on T cells expressing NK-cell markers.

This TCR was sampled from a woman between 18 and 29 years old in good health. Sequencing input: PBMCs.

The chain's CDR3 is CSVGKGRGVYNEQFF. CDR3 nucleotide sequence: TGCAGCGTTGGTAAGGGCAGGGGTGTTTACAATGAGCAGTTCTTC. The chain employs TRBV29-1 and TRBJ2-1; TRBD1 is a possible D gene (6 bases). This CDR3 has 15 amino acids. Trimming shortened V by 4 bases and J by 4 bases, and 17 bases separated the two germline ends. Germline CDR1 is SQVTM and CDR2 is ANQGSEA.